This entry concerns a single T cell receptor beta chain. The sample belongs to a study of blood T cell repertoires in COVID-19. CDR3 length equals 12 residues. Germline V gives CDR1 SGHVS, CDR2 FNYEAQ. Trimming stripped 5 bases from V and 6 bases from J, with 9 bases between. TCRdb's copy holds only in-frame clones and misses some; the assay was immunoSEQ multiplex PCR. The sample lists around 300,000 clones; 80% to 95% were seen once. This chain uses TRBV7-6 with TRBJ2-3; tentative D call: TRBD2 (5 bases). The TCR was taken from a woman in her thirties with COVID-19, enrolled during active disease. The sequencing sample was made of peripheral blood. The CDR3 protein is CASSRDPDTQYF. The CDR3 DNA is TGTGCCAGCAGCCGGGATCCGGATACGCAGTATTTT.